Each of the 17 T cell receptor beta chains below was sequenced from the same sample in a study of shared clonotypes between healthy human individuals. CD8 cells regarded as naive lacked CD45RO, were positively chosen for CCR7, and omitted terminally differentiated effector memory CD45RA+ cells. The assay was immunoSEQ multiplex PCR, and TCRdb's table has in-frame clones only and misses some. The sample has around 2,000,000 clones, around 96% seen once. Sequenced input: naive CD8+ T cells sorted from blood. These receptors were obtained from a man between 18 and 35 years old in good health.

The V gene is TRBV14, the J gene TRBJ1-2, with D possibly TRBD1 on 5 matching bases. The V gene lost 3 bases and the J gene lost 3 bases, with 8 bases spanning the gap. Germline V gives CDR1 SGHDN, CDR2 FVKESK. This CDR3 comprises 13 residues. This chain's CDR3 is CASSQQGDYGYTF. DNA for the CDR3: TGTGCCAGCAGCCAGCAGGGAGACTATGGCTACACCTTC.

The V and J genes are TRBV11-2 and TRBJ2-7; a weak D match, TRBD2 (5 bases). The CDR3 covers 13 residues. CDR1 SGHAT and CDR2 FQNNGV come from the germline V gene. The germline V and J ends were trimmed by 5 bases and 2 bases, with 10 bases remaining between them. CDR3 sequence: CASSHSLAYEQYF. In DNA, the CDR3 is TGTGCCAGCAGCCACTCACTAGCCTACGAGCAGTACTTC. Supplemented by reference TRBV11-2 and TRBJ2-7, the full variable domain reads EAGVAQSPRYKIIEKRQSVAFWCNPISGHATLYWYQQILGQGPKLLIQFQNNGVVDDSQLPKDRFSAERLKGVDSTLKIQPAKLEDSAVYLCASSHSLAYEQYFGPGTRLTVT.

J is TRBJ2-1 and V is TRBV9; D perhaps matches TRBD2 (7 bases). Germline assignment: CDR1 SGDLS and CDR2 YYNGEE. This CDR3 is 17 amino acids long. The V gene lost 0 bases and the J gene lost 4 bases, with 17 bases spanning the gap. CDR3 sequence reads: CASSVGEGAGAYNEQFF. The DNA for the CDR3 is TGTGCCAGCAGCGTAGGAGAGGGTGCGGGGGCGTACAATGAGCAGTTCTTC.

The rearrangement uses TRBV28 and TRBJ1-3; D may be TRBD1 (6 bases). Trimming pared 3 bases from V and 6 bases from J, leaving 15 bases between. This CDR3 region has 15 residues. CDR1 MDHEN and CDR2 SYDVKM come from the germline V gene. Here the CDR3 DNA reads TGTGCCAGCAGTTTGGATTGGGACAACATAAACACCATATATTTT. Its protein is CASSLDWDNINTIYF.

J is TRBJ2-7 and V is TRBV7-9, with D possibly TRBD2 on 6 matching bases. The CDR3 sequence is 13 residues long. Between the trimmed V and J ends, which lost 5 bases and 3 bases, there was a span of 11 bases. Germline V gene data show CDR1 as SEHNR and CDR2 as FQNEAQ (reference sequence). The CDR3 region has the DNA TGTGCCAGCAGCGAACGGGAGAGCTACGAGCAGTACTTC. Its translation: CASSERESYEQYF.

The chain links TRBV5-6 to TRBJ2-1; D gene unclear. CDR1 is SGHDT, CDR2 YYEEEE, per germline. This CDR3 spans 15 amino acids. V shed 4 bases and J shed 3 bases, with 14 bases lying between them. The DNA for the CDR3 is TGTGCCAGCAGCGGTCCCATGGGAATCTACAATGAGCAGTTCTTC. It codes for CASSGPMGIYNEQFF.

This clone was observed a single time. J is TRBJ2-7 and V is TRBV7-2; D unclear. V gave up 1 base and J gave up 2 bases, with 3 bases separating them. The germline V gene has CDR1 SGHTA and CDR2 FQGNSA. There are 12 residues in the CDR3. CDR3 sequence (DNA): TGTGCCAGCAGCTTAGAGCCCTACGAGCAGTACTTC. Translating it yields CASSLEPYEQYF.

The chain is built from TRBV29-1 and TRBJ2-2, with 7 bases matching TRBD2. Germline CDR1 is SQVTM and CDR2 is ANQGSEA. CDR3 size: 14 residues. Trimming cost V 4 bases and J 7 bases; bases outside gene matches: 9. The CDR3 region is CSVGGQGGDGELFF. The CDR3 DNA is TGCAGCGTTGGTGGCCAGGGAGGGGACGGGGAGCTGTTTTTT.

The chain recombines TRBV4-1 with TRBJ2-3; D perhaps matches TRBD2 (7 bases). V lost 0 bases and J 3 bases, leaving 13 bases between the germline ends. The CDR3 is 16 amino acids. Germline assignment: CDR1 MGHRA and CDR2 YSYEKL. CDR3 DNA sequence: TGCGCCAGCAGCCAAGATACGGCGGGGGCGACAGATACGCAGTATTTT. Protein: CASSQDTAGATDTQYF.

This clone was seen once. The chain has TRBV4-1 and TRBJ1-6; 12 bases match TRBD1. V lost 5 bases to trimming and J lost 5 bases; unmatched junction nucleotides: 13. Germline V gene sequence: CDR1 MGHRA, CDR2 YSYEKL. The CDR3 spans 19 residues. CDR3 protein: CASSAGPGQGALDNSPLHF. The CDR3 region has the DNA TGCGCCAGCAGCGCTGGACCGGGACAGGGGGCTTTGGATAATTCACCCCTCCACTTT.

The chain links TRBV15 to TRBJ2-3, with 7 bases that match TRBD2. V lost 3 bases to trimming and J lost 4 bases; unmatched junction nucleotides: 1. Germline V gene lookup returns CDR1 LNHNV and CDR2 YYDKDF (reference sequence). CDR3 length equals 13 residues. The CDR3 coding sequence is TGTGCCACCAGCAGGACTAGCTCAGATACGCAGTATTTT. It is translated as CATSRTSSDTQYF.

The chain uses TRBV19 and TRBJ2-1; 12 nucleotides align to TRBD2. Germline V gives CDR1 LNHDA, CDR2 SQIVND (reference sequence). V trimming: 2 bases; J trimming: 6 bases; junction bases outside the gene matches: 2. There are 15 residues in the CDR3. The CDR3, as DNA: TGTGCCAGTAGTATAACTAGCGGGGGGTTCAATGAGCAGTTCTTC. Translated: CASSITSGGFNEQFF.

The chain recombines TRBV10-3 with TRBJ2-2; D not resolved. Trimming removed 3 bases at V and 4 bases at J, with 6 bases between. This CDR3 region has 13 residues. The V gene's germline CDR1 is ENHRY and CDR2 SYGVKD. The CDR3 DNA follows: TGTGCCATCAGTGACGCGATCACCGGGGAGCTGTTTTTT. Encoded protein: CAISDAITGELFF.

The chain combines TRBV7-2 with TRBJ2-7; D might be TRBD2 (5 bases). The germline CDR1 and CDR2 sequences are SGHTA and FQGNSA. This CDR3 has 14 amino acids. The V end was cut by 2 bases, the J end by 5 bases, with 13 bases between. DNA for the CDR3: TGTGCCAGCAGCTTACGTCTGCTAGCAGACGAGCAGTACTTC. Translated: CASSLRLLADEQYF. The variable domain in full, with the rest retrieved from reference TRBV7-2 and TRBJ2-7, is GAGVSQSPSNKVTEKGKDVELRCDPISGHTALYWYRQSLGQGLEFLIYFQGNSAPDKSGLPSDRFSAERTGGSVSTLTIQRTQQEDSAVYLCASSLRLLADEQYFGPGTRLTVT.

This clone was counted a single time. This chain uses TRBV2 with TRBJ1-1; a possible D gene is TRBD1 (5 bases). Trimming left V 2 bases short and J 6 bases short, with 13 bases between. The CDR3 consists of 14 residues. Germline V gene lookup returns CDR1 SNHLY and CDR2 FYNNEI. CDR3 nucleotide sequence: TGTGCCAGCAGTGAACCCAGGGTAGGCGCTGAAGCTTTCTTT. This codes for CASSEPRVGAEAFF.

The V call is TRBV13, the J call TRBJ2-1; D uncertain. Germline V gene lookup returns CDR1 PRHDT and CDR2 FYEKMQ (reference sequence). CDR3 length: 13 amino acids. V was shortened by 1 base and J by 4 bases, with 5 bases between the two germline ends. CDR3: CASSLVPYNEQFF. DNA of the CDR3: TGTGCCAGCAGCTTAGTCCCGTACAATGAGCAGTTCTTC.

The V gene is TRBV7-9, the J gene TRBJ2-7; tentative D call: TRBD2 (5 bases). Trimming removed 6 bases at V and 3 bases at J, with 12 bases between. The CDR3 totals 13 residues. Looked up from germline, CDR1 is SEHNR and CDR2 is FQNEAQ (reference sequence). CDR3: CASRLQRDYEQYF. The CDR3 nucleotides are TGTGCCAGCAGACTTCAGAGGGACTACGAGCAGTACTTC.